The sequence of this T cell receptor beta chain was determined in a study of blood T cell repertoires in COVID-19. Trimming took 1 base from V and 1 from J, leaving 13 bases between them. The germline CDR1 and CDR2 sequences are LGHNA and YSLEER. CDR3 length: 16 amino acids. Some clones are missing from TCRdb's copy, which holds only in-frame ones; the method was immunoSEQ multiplex PCR. The table includes around 63,000 clones, more than 60% detected once. This chain connects TRBV4-3 to TRBJ1-2; possible D gene TRBD1, 5 bases. Input material: peripheral blood. This receptor was identified in a woman aged 70-85 years with acute or convalescent COVID-19. The CDR3 is CASSQVTPGDNYGYTF. CDR3 bases: TGCGCCAGCAGCCAAGTCACCCCGGGGGATAACTATGGCTACACCTTC.